The rows below give T cell receptor beta chains drawn from one sample of a study of blood T cells in healthy people across ages. TCRdb reanalysed the 5' RACE reads using MiXCR and keeps one entry per CDR3 protein. The table has around 1,500,000 distinct CDR3 sequences, 28% seen once. Sequencing was carried out using blood. These receptors were obtained from a woman in her twenties or thirties in good health. The CDR3 runs from the conserved cysteine through the conserved F or W. Fields, in order: V gene, clone size, J gene, D gene, CDR3 protein, CDR3 DNA. The D gene is left open where the match is weak. Some rows mark clone size as missing; the rest say once, few, many or name a class of expanded clone.

TRBV6-6	NA	TRBJ2-1	NA	CASKASGETQFF	TGTGCCAGCAAGGCTAGTGGAGAGACCCAGTTCTTC
TRBV12-3/TRBV12-4	NA	TRBJ2-7	TRBD2	CASSPPGLGYNEQYF	TGTGCCAGCAGTCCTCCGGGACTAGGGTATAATGAGCAGTACTTC
TRBV2	NA	TRBJ2-7	TRBD1	CASTHGQGYEQYF	TGTGCCAGCACCCACGGACAGGGCTACGAGCAGTACTTC
TRBV3-1	NA	TRBJ2-2	NA	CASSQDLRESGELFF	TGTGCCAGCAGCCAAGATCTTAGGGAGAGCGGGGAGCTGTTTTTT
TRBV27	few	TRBJ2-2	NA	CASRRGGELFF	TGTGCCAGCAGGCGAGGCGGGGAGCTGTTTTTT
TRBV10-3	few	TRBJ1-4	TRBD1	CATRTGGSEKLFF	TGTGCCACCCGGACAGGGGGAAGTGAAAAACTGTTTTTT
TRBV16	NA	TRBJ1-2	NA	CASSQSVLAGTDGYTF	TGTGCCAGCAGCCAATCGGTCTTGGCGGGAACCGATGGCTACACCTTC
TRBV3-1	NA	TRBJ1-1	NA	CTSIGVRDTEAFF	TGTACCAGCATCGGGGTTAGGGACACTGAAGCTTTCTTT
TRBV6-6	many	TRBJ2-7	NA	CASSYFFPGHNNKPSYEQYF	TGTGCCAGCAGTTACTTCTTCCCGGGACACAACAACAAACCCTCCTACGAGCAGTACTTC
TRBV7-9	NA	TRBJ2-5	NA	CASSPRIGRETQYF	TGTGCCAGCAGCCCGCGGATTGGGAGGGAGACCCAGTACTTC
TRBV15	few	TRBJ2-5	NA	CATSRDVGGNEQYF	TGTGCCACCAGCAGAGATGTTGGGGGCAATGAGCAGTACTTC
TRBV24-1	many	TRBJ1-5	NA	CATSVRTGGHSIGGNQPQHF	TGTGCCACCAGTGTTAGGACGGGCGGTCACAGTATTGGCGGCAATCAGCCCCAGCATTTT
TRBV29-1	few	TRBJ2-5	NA	CSVVGGESQETQYF	TGCAGCGTTGTAGGGGGGGAGTCCCAAGAGACCCAGTACTTC
TRBV20-1	NA	TRBJ2-3	TRBD2	CSAFAGTSGASTDTQYF	TGCAGTGCCTTCGCCGGGACTAGCGGGGCTAGCACAGATACGCAGTATTTT
TRBV24-1	NA	TRBJ2-2	NA	CATSDLGFGELFF	TGTGCCACCAGTGATTTAGGGTTCGGGGAGCTGTTTTTT
TRBV7-7	few	TRBJ2-1	NA	CASSTARGTEQFF	TGTGCCAGCAGCACAGCTCGGGGCACGGAGCAGTTCTTC
TRBV5-1	few	TRBJ2-1	TRBD2	CASSPGLAGTFSYNEQFF	TGCGCCAGCAGCCCGGGACTAGCGGGGACCTTCTCCTACAATGAGCAGTTCTTC
TRBV6-1	NA	TRBJ2-1	NA	CASRDHSAYNEQFF	TGTGCCAGCAGGGACCACTCCGCCTACAATGAGCAGTTCTTC
TRBV29-1	many	TRBJ2-4	NA	CSAKTTGRAKNIQYF	TGCAGCGCCAAGACTACAGGGAGGGCCAAAAACATTCAGTACTTC
TRBV6-5	NA	TRBJ2-6	NA	CASSSGNTGANVLTF	TGTGCCAGCAGTTCAGGGAATACTGGGGCCAACGTCCTGACTTTC
TRBV20-1	many	TRBJ2-4	NA	CSARDGRVAKNIQYF	TGCAGTGCTAGAGACGGGAGAGTGGCCAAAAACATTCAGTACTTC
TRBV6-1	few	TRBJ1-2	TRBD1	CASSEFQGAHCYTF	TGTGCCAGCAGTGAATTCCAGGGGGCACATTGCTACACCTTC